The 24 T cell receptor beta chains given below trace back to one sample, sequenced in a study of cytomegalovirus exposure and HLA in healthy donors. It was with 60 Vbeta and 13 Jbeta primers that the PCR ran. TCRdb keeps only in-frame clones here, not all; method: immunoSEQ multiplex PCR. Found here are 130,000 to 150,000 clones, about 78% of them singletons; the top ten hold less than 3.5%. The sequenced material came from PBMCs. These receptors came from a male donor in good health and CMV-seronegative.

V and J are TRBV6-5 and TRBJ2-5, with D perhaps TRBD2 (5 bases). The V end lost 2 bases, the J end lost 5 bases, and 9 bases lay between the germline ends. The germline V gene has CDR1 MNHEY and CDR2 SVGAGI. The CDR3 extends over 13 amino acids. The chain's CDR3 is CASSYAGRETQYF. The CDR3 DNA is TGTGCCAGCAGTTACGCGGGTAGGGAGACCCAGTACTTC.

V and J are TRBV27 and TRBJ2-3; tentative D call: TRBD2 (5 bases). V dropped 4 bases and J dropped 2 bases, with 22 bases sitting between them. The CDR3 is 18 residues long. Per the germline V gene, CDR1 is MNHEY and CDR2 is SMNVEV (reference sequence). Here the CDR3 reads CASSSREGRPAITDTQYF. The CDR3 DNA sequence: TGTGCCAGCAGTTCGAGAGAGGGCAGGCCTGCCATCACAGATACGCAGTATTTT.

This chain connects TRBV10-3 to TRBJ2-7; 7 bases line up with TRBD2. The length of the CDR3 is 15 residues. V lost 3 bases and J lost 0; bases outside the gene matches: 5. In germline, CDR1 is ENHRY, CDR2 SYGVKD. The CDR3 DNA reads TGTGCCATCAGTGAACGGAGCGGGGCCTCCTACGAGCAGTACTTC. Translation gives CAISERSGASYEQYF.

This chain uses TRBV7-9 with TRBJ1-1; D not certain. The CDR3 has 13 residues. The germline V and J ends were trimmed by 6 bases and 4 bases, with 12 bases remaining between them. Germline V lookup: CDR1 SEHNR, CDR2 FQNEAQ (reference sequence). The DNA for the CDR3 is TGTGCCAGCAGGGGAGTCCCGGGCACTGAAGCTTTCTTT. Translated: CASRGVPGTEAFF.

This chain joins TRBV27 and TRBJ2-2; possible D gene TRBD2, 5 bases. V shed 6 bases and J shed 7 bases, with 21 bases lying between them. CDR3 length: 16 residues. Germline assignment: CDR1 MNHEY and CDR2 SMNVEV (reference sequence). The CDR3 sequence is CASRPYRRGEGGELFF. As DNA, the CDR3 is TGTGCCAGCAGGCCCTATAGGAGAGGCGAGGGCGGGGAGCTGTTTTTT.

This clone was detected only a few times. J is TRBJ1-6 and V is TRBV5-6; D gene uncertain. From germline, CDR1 is SGHDT and CDR2 YYEEEE. V was clipped by 2 bases and J by 13 bases, with 7 bases between them. This CDR3 has 11 amino acids. This CDR3 is CASSFPFPLHF. The CDR3 DNA reads as TGTGCCAGCAGCTTTCCTTTTCCCCTCCACTTT. The complete variable domain, with remaining parts taken from reference TRBV5-6 and TRBJ1-6, reads DAGVTQSPTHLIKTRGQQVTLRCSPKSGHDTVSWYQQALGQGPQFIFQYYEEEERQRGNFPDRFSGHQFPNYSSELNVNALLLGDSALYLCASSFPFPLHFGNGTRLTVT.

With regard to this clone: Sequence at one end of the junction differs from germline and may be a read error. The V call is TRBV7-9, the J call TRBJ2-7; 10 bases are shared with TRBD1. Germline V gives CDR1 SEHNR, CDR2 FQNEAQ (reference sequence). The CDR3 totals 12 residues. The CDR3 coding sequence is TGTTCCAGCAGCCCTGGACAGGGGGACCCGTACTTC. This codes for CSSSPGQGDPYF.

The rearrangement joins TRBV9 to TRBJ2-3, with D possibly matching TRBD2 (5 bases). The germline CDR1 and CDR2 sequences are SGDLS and YYNGEE. This CDR3 has 15 amino acids. Trimming removed 0 bases from V and 9 bases from J, with 17 bases in between. CDR3 nucleotide sequence: TGTGCCAGCAGCGTAGTGGGAGTAGGCTCACAGACGCAGTATTTT. It encodes CASSVVGVGSQTQYF.

V is TRBV5-4 and J is TRBJ2-2, with TRBD2 as a possible D gene (6 bases). Germline loops: CDR1 SGHNT, CDR2 YYREEE (reference sequence). The V gene lost 3 bases and the J gene lost 6 bases, with 18 bases spanning the gap. The CDR3 extends over 16 amino acids. The CDR3 sequence: CASSSSGGIKAGELFF. As DNA, the CDR3 is TGTGCCAGCAGCTCCTCGGGCGGGATAAAGGCCGGGGAGCTGTTTTTT.

This clone was seen a single time. The chain couples TRBV6-1 to TRBJ2-5; D is possibly TRBD1 (5 bases). CDR1 and CDR2 (germline): MNHNS, SASEGT. Trimming shortened V by 2 bases and J by 4 bases, and 8 bases separated the two germline ends. This CDR3 is 13 amino acids long. Here the CDR3 DNA reads TGTGCCAGCAGTGAATCAGGGTTAGAGACCCAGTACTTC. Its protein is CASSESGLETQYF.

This clone occurred once. DNA for the CDR3: TGCGCCAGCAGCCCGTACACAGGGGAAGGACAGCCCCAGCATTTT. It translates to CASSPYTGEGQPQHF. The chain couples TRBV5-1 to TRBJ1-5; 7 bases fit TRBD1. Germline CDR1 reads SGHRS; CDR2 reads YFSETQ. With 4 bases clipped from V and 7 bases from J, the junction kept 11 bases outside the gene matches. This CDR3 has 15 amino acids.

V usage is TRBV5-4 and J usage is TRBJ2-3; TRBD2 aligns across 11 bases. The CDR3 contains 16 residues. With 3 bases clipped from V and 5 bases from J, the junction kept 8 bases outside the gene matches. CDR1 and CDR2 from the germline V gene are SGHNT and YYREEE (reference sequence). CDR3 bases: TGTGCCAGCAGCTCACTAGCGGGAGAACGGAGAGATACGCAGTATTTT. Encoded protein: CASSSLAGERRDTQYF. Using reference TRBV5-4 and TRBJ2-3 for the parts outside the CDR3, the full variable domain is ETGVTQSPTHLIKTRGQQVTLRCSSQSGHNTVSWYQQALGQGPQFIFQYYREEENGRGNFPPRFSGLQFPNYSSELNVNALELDDSALYLCASSSLAGERRDTQYFGPGTRLTVL.

This clone came up once. The genes are TRBV6-6 and TRBJ2-5; D is unclear. Trimming removed 2 bases at V and 9 bases at J, with 19 bases between. The CDR3 has 15 amino acids. Per germline, CDR1 MNHNY and CDR2 SVGAGI (reference sequence). The CDR3 DNA is TGTGCCAGCAGTTACAGCTCGGCGGCCACCTTGGCCCAGTACTTC. This translates into CASSYSSAATLAQYF.

This rearrangement joins TRBV30 to TRBJ2-1; D is possibly TRBD1 (5 bases). Germline V lookup: CDR1 GTSNPN, CDR2 SVGIG (reference sequence). Trimming shortened V by 0 bases and J by 2 bases, and 11 bases separated the two germline ends. The CDR3 contains 15 residues. In DNA form, the CDR3 reads TGTGCCTGGAGTGTCTCAGGGTCCCCCTACAATGAGCAGTTCTTC. Residues: CAWSVSGSPYNEQFF.

The gene calls are TRBV13 and TRBJ2-2; the D gene is possibly TRBD2 (6 bases). The CDR3 runs 14 residues. The germline V and J ends were trimmed by 7 bases and 1 base, with 10 bases remaining between them. CDR1 is PRHDT, CDR2 FYEKMQ, per germline (reference sequence). The DNA for the CDR3 is TGTGCCAGCATTGAGCGGGTGAACACCGGGGAGCTGTTTTTT. As protein: CASIERVNTGELFF.

This sequence joins TRBV7-8 and TRBJ1-2; D perhaps matches TRBD1 (6 bases). V gave up 2 bases and J gave up 4 bases, with 8 bases separating them. This CDR3 has 13 amino acids. Germline lookup yields CDR1 SGHVS and CDR2 FQNEAQ. Here the CDR3 DNA reads TGTGCCAGCAGCTTAACAGGGACCTATGGCTACACCTTC. This gives the protein CASSLTGTYGYTF.

The J gene is TRBJ2-1, the V gene TRBV6-5; tentatively, D is TRBD2 (5 bases). The CDR3 is made up of 12 amino acids. The V and J ends lost 1 base and 10 bases respectively, with 8 bases between them. Per the germline V gene, CDR1 is MNHEY and CDR2 is SVGAGI. CDR3: CASSYYGGEQFF. The CDR3 nucleotides read TGTGCCAGCAGTTACTACGGCGGGGAGCAGTTCTTC.

V gene TRBV6-5 combines with J gene TRBJ2-5; D is ambiguous. Germline values: CDR1 MNHEY, CDR2 SVGAGI. V was clipped by 5 bases and J by 5 bases, with 9 bases between them. The CDR3 covers 12 residues. CDR3 nucleotides: TGTGCCAGCAGTCCTAATTACGAGACCCAGTACTTC. It codes for CASSPNYETQYF.

The chain is built from TRBV5-1 and TRBJ2-7, with 10 bases that match TRBD1. V was clipped by 1 base and J by 0 bases; unmatched bases: 4. This CDR3 comprises 16 residues. Germline V gene lookup returns CDR1 SGHRS and CDR2 YFSETQ. CDR3 protein: CASSLYGTGDSYEQYF. The DNA for the CDR3 is TGCGCCAGCAGCTTGTACGGGACAGGGGACTCCTACGAGCAGTACTTC.

This chain connects TRBV5-4 to TRBJ2-7, with D possibly being TRBD1 (7 bases). CDR3 size: 17 residues. Germline CDR1 is SGHNT and CDR2 is YYREEE (reference sequence). Trimming cost V 4 bases and J 0 bases, with 20 bases left between them. As DNA, the CDR3 is TGTGCCAGCAGCCAAGCGGGTGGGGGACAGTACTCCTACGAGCAGTACTTC. Translated: CASSQAGGGQYSYEQYF.

The chain joins TRBV18 to TRBJ1-5; D remains ambiguous. CDR3 length: 17 residues. The ends were cut back, 3 bases at V and 1 base at J, with 16 bases in the middle. Germline assignment: CDR1 KGHSH and CDR2 LQKENI. CDR3 sequence reads: CASSPLRVFGSNQPQHF. Here the CDR3 DNA reads TGTGCCAGCTCACCCCTACGGGTCTTCGGGAGCAATCAGCCCCAGCATTTT. The full variable domain, rest sourced from reference TRBV18 and TRBJ1-5, is NAGVMQNPRHLVRRRGQEARLRCSPMKGHSHVYWYRQLPEEGLKFMVYLQKENIIDESGMPKERFSAEFPKEGPSILRIQQVVRGDSAAYFCASSPLRVFGSNQPQHFGDGTRLSIL.

The chain links TRBV4-1 to TRBJ1-2, with a weak D call TRBD1 (5 bases). V lost 1 base and J lost 9, with 12 bases in between. Per germline, CDR1 MGHRA and CDR2 YSYEKL. The CDR3 is 13 amino acids. CDR3 DNA: TGCGCCAGCAGCCAAGGTGGGGCTATGAGCTACACCTTC. This codes for CASSQGGAMSYTF.

The rearrangement uses TRBV9 and TRBJ2-4, with 14 bases matching TRBD2. Looked up from germline, CDR1 is SGDLS and CDR2 is YYNGEE. V dropped 3 bases and J dropped 1; count of bases not matched to a gene: 6. The CDR3 totals 18 residues. The CDR3 DNA sequence: TGTGCCAGCAGCGAGGGACTAGCGGGAGTTGGGGCCAAAAACATTCAGTACTTC. Amino acids: CASSEGLAGVGAKNIQYF.

The J gene is TRBJ2-7, the V gene TRBV30, with 9 positions matching TRBD2. The V and J ends lost 3 bases and 4 bases, in that order; junction bases with no gene match: 19. This CDR3 contains 18 residues. Germline CDR1 GTSNPN, CDR2 SVGIG (reference sequence). This chain's CDR3 is CAWSPVLGGGAFQYEQYF. As DNA, the CDR3 is TGTGCCTGGAGCCCTGTGTTAGGCGGGGGGGCCTTTCAGTACGAGCAGTACTTC. Combining the CDR3 with reference TRBV30 and TRBJ2-7 gives the whole variable domain SQTIHQWPATLVQPVGSPLSLECTVEGTSNPNLYWYRQAAGRGLQLLFYSVGIGQISSEVPQNLSASRPQDRQFILSSKKLLLSDSGFYLCAWSPVLGGGAFQYEQYFGPGTRLTVT.